A single count supports the clone carrying this TCR beta chain. Antigen: not known. These data are taken from a study of graft-versus-host responses after intestinal transplantation. Study overall: Each patient got anti-thymocyte globulin induction, then tacrolimus and steroids for around three years. Study-level results: Researchers found peak circulating GvH clone levels linked to early post-transplant HvG declines. The marrow of recipients harbored GvH clones, and ileum or blood showed some of them first.

The V gene lost 6 bases and the J gene lost 4 bases, with 9 bases spanning the gap. Per the germline V gene, CDR1 is SGHDN and CDR2 is FVKESK. The CDR3 has 12 residues. Repertoires were generated with immunoSEQ multiplex PCR, while TCRdb's copy carries only in-frame clones and drops some. The sample has roughly 75,000 clones, 91% seen once. This chain connects TRBV14 to TRBJ1-1; D not resolved. The input for sequencing was unstimulated CD4+ T cells sorted from spleen or lymph node cells, taken before intestinal transplant. The clonotype comes from a human donor who received an intestinal transplant. CDR3 amino acids: CASRKPGTEAFF. The CDR3 nucleotides read TGTGCCAGCAGGAAACCGGGCACTGAAGCTTTCTTT.